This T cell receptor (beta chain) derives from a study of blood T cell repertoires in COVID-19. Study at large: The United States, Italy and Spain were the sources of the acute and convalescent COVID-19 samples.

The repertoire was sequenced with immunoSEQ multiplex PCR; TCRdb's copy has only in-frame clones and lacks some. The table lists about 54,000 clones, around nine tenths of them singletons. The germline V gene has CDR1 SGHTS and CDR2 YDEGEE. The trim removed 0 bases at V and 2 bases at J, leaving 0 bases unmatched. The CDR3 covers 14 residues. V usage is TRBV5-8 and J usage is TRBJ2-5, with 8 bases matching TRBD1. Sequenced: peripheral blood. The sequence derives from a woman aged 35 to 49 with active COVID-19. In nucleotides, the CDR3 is TGTGCCAGCAGCTTGGGACAGGGGCAAGAGACCCAGTACTTC. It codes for CASSLGQGQETQYF.